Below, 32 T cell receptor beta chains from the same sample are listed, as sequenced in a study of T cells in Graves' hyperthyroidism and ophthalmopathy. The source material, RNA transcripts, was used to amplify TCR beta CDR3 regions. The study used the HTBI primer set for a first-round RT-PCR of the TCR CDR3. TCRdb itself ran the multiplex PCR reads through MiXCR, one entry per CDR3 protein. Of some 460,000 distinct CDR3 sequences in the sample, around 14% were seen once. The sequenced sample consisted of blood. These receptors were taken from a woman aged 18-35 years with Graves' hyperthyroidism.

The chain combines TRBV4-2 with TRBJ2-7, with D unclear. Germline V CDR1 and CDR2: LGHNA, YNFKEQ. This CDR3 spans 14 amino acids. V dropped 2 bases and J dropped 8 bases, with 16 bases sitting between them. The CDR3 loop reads CASSQLTPEAQQYF. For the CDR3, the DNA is TGTGCCAGCAGCCAACTAACACCAGAGGCCCAGCAGTACTTC.

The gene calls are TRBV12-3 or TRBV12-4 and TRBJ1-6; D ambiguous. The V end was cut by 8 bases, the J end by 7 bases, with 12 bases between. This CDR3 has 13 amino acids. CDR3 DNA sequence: TGTGCCAGCTCCGTCGCGGGGAATTCACCCCTCCACTTT. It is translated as CASSVAGNSPLHF.

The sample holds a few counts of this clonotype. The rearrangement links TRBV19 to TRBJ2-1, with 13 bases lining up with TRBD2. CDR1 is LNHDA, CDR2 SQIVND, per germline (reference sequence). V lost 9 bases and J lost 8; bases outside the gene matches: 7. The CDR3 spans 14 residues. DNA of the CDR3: TGTGCCAGCAGGACTAGCGGGAGTAGCTATGAGCAGTTCTTC. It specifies CASRTSGSSYEQFF.

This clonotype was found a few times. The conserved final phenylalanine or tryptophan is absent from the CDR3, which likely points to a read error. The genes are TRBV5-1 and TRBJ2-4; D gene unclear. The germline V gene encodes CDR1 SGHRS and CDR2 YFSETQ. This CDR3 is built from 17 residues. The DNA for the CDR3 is TGTGCCAGCAGCTTATGGGTGGGTCCGCTAGCCAAAAACATTCAGTACCTC. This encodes CASSLWVGPLAKNIQYL.

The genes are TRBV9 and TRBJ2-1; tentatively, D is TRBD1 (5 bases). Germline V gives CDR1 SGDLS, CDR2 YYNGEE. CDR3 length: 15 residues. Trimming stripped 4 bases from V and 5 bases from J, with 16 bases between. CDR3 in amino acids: CASSMDGQGNNEQFF. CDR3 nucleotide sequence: TGTGCCAGCAGCATGGATGGGCAGGGAAACAATGAGCAGTTCTTC. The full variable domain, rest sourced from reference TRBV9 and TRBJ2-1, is DSGVTQTPKHLITATGQRVTLRCSPRSGDLSVYWYQQSLDQGLQFLIQYYNGEERAKGNILERFSAQQFPDLHSELNLSSLELGDSALYFCASSMDGQGNNEQFFGPGTRLTVL.

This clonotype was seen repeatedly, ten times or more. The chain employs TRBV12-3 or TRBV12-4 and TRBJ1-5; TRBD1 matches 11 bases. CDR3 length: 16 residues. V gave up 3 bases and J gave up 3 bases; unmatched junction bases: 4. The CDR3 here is CASSLRTGGYNQPQHF. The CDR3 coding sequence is TGTGCCAGCAGTTTGCGGACAGGGGGCTACAATCAGCCCCAGCATTTT.

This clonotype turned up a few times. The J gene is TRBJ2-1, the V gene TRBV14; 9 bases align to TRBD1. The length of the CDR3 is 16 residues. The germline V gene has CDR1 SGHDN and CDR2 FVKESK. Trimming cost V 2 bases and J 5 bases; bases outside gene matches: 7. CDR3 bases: TGTGCCAGCAGCCAACGGCCGGGACAGGGAAACAATGAGCAGTTCTTC. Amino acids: CASSQRPGQGNNEQFF.

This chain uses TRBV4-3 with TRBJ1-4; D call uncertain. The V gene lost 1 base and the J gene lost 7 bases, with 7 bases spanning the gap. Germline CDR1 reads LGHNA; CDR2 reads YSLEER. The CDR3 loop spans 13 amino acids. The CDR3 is CASSQGMGEKLFF. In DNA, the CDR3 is TGCGCCAGCAGCCAAGGAATGGGTGAAAAACTGTTTTTT.

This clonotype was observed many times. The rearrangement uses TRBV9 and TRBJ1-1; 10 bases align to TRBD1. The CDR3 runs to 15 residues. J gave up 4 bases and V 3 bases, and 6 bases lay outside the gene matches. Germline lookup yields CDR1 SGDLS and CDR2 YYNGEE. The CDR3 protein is CASSERGQGGTEAFF. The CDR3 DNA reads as TGTGCCAGCAGCGAACGAGGACAGGGGGGCACTGAAGCTTTCTTT.

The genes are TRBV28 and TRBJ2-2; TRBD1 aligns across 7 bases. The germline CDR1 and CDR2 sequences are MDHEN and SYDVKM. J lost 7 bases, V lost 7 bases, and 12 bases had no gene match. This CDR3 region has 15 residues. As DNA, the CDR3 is TGTGCCAGCACCTTGGACAGGAGAGACCACGGGGAGCTGTTTTTT. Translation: CASTLDRRDHGELFF.

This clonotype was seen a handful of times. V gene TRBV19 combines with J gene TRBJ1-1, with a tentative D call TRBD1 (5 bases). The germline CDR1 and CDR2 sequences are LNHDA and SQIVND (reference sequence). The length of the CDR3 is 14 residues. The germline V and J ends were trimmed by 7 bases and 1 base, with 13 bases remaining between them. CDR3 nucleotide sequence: TGTGCCAGTAAGTCGGGACCTACGAACACTGAAGCTTTCTTT. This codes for CASKSGPTNTEAFF.

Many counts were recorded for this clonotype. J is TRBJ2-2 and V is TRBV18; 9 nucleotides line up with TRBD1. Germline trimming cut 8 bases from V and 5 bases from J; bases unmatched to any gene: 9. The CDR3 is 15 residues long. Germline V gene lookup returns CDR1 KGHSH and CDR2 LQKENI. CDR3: CASLTGTGPTGELFF. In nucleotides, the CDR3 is TGTGCCAGCCTAACCGGGACAGGGCCGACCGGGGAGCTGTTTTTT.

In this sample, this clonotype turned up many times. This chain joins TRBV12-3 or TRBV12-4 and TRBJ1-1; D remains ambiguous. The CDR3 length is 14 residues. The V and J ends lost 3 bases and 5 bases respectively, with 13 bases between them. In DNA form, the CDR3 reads TGTGCCAGCAGTTTTGGGTTAGGGTTTACTGAAGCTTTCTTT. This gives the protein CASSFGLGFTEAFF.

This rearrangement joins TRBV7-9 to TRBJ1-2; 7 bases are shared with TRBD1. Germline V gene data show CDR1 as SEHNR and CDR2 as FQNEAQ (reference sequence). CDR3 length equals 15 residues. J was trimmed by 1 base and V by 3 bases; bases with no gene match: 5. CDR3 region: CASSFTTGINYGYTF. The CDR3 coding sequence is TGTGCCAGCAGCTTTACGACAGGGATTAACTATGGCTACACCTTC.

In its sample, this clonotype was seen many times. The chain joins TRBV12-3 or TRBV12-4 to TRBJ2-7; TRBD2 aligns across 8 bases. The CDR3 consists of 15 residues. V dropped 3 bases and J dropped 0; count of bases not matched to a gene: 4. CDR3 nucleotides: TGTGCCAGCAGTTTTAGCGGGGCCAGCTCCTACGAGCAGTACTTC. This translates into CASSFSGASSYEQYF.

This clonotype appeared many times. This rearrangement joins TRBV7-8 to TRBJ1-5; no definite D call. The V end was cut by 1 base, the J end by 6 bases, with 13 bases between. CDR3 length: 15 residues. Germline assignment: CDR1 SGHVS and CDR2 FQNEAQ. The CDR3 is CASSLGVAVPQPQHF. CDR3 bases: TGTGCCAGCAGCTTAGGGGTAGCGGTTCCTCAGCCCCAGCATTTT.

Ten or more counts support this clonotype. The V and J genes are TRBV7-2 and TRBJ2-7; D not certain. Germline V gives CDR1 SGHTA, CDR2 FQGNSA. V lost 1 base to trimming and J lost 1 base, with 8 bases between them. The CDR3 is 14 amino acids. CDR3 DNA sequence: TGTGCCAGCAGCTTAGACTGGAAATCCTACGAGCAGTACTTC. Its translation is CASSLDWKSYEQYF.

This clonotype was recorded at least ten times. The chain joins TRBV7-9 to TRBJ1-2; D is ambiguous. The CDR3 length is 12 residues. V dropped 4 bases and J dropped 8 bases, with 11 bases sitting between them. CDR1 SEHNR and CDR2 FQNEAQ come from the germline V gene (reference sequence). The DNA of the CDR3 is TGTGCCAGCAGCTCTAGGGCAGAAGGCTACACCTTC. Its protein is CASSSRAEGYTF.

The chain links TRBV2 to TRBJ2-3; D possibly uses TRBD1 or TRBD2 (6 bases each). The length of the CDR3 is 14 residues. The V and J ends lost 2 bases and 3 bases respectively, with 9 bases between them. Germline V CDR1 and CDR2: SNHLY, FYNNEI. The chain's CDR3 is CASSEWGATDTQYF. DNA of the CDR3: TGTGCCAGCAGTGAATGGGGGGCTACAGATACGCAGTATTTT.

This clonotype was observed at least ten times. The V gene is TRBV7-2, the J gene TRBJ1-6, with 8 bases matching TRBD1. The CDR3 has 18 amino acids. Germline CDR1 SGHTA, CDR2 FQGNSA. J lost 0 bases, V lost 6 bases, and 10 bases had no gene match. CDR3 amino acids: CASSQGQGESSYNSPLHF. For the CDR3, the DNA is TGTGCCAGCAGTCAAGGACAGGGCGAGAGCTCCTATAATTCACCCCTCCACTTT.

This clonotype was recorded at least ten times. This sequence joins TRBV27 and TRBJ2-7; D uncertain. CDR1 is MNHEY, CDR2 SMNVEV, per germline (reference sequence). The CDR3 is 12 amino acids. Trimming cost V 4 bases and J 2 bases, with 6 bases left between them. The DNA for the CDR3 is TGTGCCAGCAGTTCGCCCGCCTACGAGCAGTACTTC. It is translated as CASSSPAYEQYF.

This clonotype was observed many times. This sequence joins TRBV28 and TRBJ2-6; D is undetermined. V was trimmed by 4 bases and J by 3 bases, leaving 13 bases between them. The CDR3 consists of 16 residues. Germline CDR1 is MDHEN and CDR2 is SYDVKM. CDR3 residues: CASSSSGAGGANVLTF. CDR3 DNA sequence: TGTGCCAGCAGTTCCTCAGGAGCCGGTGGGGCCAACGTCCTGACTTTC.

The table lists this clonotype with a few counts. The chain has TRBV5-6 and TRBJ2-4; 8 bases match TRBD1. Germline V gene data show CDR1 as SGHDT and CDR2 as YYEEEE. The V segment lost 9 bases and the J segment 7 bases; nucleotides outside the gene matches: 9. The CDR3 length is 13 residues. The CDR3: CATRGLVTNIQYF. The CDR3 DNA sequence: TGTGCCACCAGGGGGCTAGTAACGAACATTCAGTACTTC.

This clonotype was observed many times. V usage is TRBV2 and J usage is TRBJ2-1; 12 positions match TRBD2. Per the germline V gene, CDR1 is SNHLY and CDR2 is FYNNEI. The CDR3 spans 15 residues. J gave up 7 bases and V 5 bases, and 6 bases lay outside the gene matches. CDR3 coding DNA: TGTGCCAGCAGTAGACTAGCGGGAGTTAGGAATGAGCAGTTCTTC. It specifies CASSRLAGVRNEQFF.

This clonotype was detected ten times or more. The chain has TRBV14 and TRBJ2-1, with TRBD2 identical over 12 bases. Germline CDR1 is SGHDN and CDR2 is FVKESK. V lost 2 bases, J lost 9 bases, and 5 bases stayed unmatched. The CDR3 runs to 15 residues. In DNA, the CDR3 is TGTGCCAGCAGCCAACTAGCGGGAGGGCCGTTTGAGCAGTTCTTC. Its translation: CASSQLAGGPFEQFF.

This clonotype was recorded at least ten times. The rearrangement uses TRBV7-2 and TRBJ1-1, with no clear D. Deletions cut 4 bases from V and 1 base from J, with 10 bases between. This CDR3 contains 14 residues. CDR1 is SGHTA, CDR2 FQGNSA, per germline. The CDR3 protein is CASSWTSRNTEAFF. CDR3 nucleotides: TGTGCCAGCAGCTGGACTTCACGGAACACTGAAGCTTTCTTT.

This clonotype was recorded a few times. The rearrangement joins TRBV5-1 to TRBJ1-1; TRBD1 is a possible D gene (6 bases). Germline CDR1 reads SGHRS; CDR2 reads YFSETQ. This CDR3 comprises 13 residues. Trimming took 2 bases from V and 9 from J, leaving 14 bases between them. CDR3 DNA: TGCGCCAGCAGCTTACAGGGTAGTTATCAAGCTTTCTTT. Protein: CASSLQGSYQAFF.

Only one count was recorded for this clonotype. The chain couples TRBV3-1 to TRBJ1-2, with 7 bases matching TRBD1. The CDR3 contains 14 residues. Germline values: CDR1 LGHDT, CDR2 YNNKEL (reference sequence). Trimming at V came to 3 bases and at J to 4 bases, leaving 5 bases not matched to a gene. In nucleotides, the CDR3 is TGTGCCAGCAGCCAGGAGGGACAGACCTATGGCTACACCTTC. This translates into CASSQEGQTYGYTF.

CDR3 bases: TGCAGTGCTAGGTCAGACGCTAGCACAGATACGCAGTATTTT. Its translation: CSARSDASTDTQYF. The chain uses TRBV20-1 and TRBJ2-3, with D unresolved. The CDR3 has 14 amino acids. Germline V gene data show CDR1 as DFQATT and CDR2 as SNEGSKA (reference sequence). Trimming shortened V by 3 bases and J by 0 bases, and 10 bases separated the two germline ends.

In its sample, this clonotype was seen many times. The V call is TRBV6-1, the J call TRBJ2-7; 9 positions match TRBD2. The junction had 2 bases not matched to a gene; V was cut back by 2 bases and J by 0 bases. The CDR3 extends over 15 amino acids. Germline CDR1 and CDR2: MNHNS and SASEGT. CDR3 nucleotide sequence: TGTGCCAGCAGTGAACTAGCGGGGAGCTCCTACGAGCAGTACTTC. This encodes CASSELAGSSYEQYF.

The CDR3 region has the DNA TGTGCCAGCAGCGTGGACAGTGGGGAGCAGTTCTTC. As protein: CASSVDSGEQFF. This chain uses TRBV2 with TRBJ2-1; D may be TRBD1 (6 bases). Germline V gene sequence: CDR1 SNHLY, CDR2 FYNNEI. V was clipped by 6 bases and J by 10 bases, with 13 bases between them. The CDR3 has 12 amino acids.

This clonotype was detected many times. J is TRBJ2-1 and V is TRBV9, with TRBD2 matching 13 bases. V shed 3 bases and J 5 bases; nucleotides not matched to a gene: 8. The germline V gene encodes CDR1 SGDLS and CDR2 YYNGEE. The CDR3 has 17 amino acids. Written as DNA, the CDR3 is TGTGCCAGCAGCGAGACTAGCGGGGGGTTGGGGGACAATGAGCAGTTCTTC. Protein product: CASSETSGGLGDNEQFF. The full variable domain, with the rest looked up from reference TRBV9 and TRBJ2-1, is DSGVTQTPKHLITATGQRVTLRCSPRSGDLSVYWYQQSLDQGLQFLIQYYNGEERAKGNILERFSAQQFPDLHSELNLSSLELGDSALYFCASSETSGGLGDNEQFFGPGTRLTVL.